The present TCR beta chain was sequenced within a study of control samples from healthy donors and cancer patients. Germline V gene lookup returns CDR1 SGDLS and CDR2 YYNGEE. V gave up 4 bases and J gave up 7 bases; unmatched junction bases: 7. The CDR3 has 14 amino acids. Generated by immunoSEQ multiplex PCR, the TCRdb table keeps only in-frame clones and is missing some. The table includes 100,000 to 150,000 clones, roughly 92% detected once. The source is a man aged 80 or over with head and neck cancer. The sequenced material came from PBMCs. This chain links TRBV9 with TRBJ2-7, with TRBD1 matching over 11 bases. The CDR3 nucleotides are TGTGCCAGCAGCCCAACGGACAGGGGGCAAGAGCAGTACTTC. This codes for CASSPTDRGQEQYF. Filled out from reference TRBV9 and TRBJ2-7, the complete variable domain reads DSGVTQTPKHLITATGQRVTLRCSPRSGDLSVYWYQQSLDQGLQFLIQYYNGEERAKGNILERFSAQQFPDLHSELNLSSLELGDSALYFCASSPTDRGQEQYFGPGTRLTVT.